These 13 T cell receptor beta chains share one sample of origin, sequenced in a study of cytotoxic CD8 clonotypes in ibrutinib-treated CLL. Sequencing used immunoSEQ multiplex PCR; TCRdb keeps in-frame clones, though not all of them. The table has about 200,000 clones, around 72% seen once. Sequences were derived from PBMCs, sampled after 24 months of ibrutinib treatment. Source of these receptors: a human donor with chronic lymphocytic leukemia.

Of note for this clone: At one boundary the junction diverges from the germline segment, which might be a read error. The chain has TRBV9 and TRBJ2-1; no firm D call. This CDR3 contains 17 residues. Germline V gene data show CDR1 as SGDLS and CDR2 as YYNGEE. CDR3 amino acids: CASNVDGISNSYNEQFF. As DNA, the CDR3 is TGTGCCAGCAACGTAGATGGGATTTCCAACTCCTACAATGAGCAGTTCTTC.

This clone was detected only a few times. Within the sample, other DNA sequences also encode this same CDR3. The chain joins TRBV9 to TRBJ2-3, with D maybe TRBD1 (6 bases). This CDR3 is built from 13 residues. Trimming took 2 bases from V and 4 from J, leaving 8 bases between them. From germline, CDR1 is SGDLS and CDR2 YYNGEE. CDR3 DNA sequence: TGTGCCAGCAGCGTCAACAGGGCAGATACGCAGTATTTT. Encoded protein: CASSVNRADTQYF.

The sample holds a few counts of this clone. This chain links TRBV6-1 with TRBJ1-5; D might be TRBD1 (6 bases). The CDR3 runs to 15 residues. V shed 6 bases and J shed 1 base, with 13 bases lying between them. The germline V gene encodes CDR1 MNHNS and CDR2 SASEGT. The CDR3 loop is CASSTGTSSNQPQHF. The CDR3 nucleotides are TGTGCCAGCAGCACAGGGACATCAAGCAATCAGCCCCAGCATTTT.

This clone has a handful of counts. This chain uses TRBV7-6 with TRBJ2-1, with 9 nucleotides matching TRBD2. The trim removed 2 bases at V and 1 base at J, leaving 0 bases unmatched. The CDR3 has 15 amino acids. In germline, CDR1 is SGHVS, CDR2 FNYEAQ. The CDR3 region is CASSLLAGSYNEQFF. DNA for the CDR3: TGTGCCAGCAGCTTACTAGCGGGGTCCTACAATGAGCAGTTCTTC.

The chain is built from TRBV14 and TRBJ1-4; no definite D call. Trimming took off 2 bases at V and 0 bases at J, with 13 bases between the two ends. Germline lookup yields CDR1 SGHDN and CDR2 FVKESK. This CDR3 has 17 amino acids. The CDR3 bases are TGTGCCAGCAGCCAAATGCGGGGTACCGCAACTAATGAAAAACTGTTTTTT. This gives the protein CASSQMRGTATNEKLFF.

The chain couples TRBV7-3 to TRBJ2-1, with TRBD1 identical over 7 bases. Germline CDR1 SGHTA, CDR2 FQGTGA. CDR3 length: 16 amino acids. The junction had 16 bases not matched to a gene; V was cut back by 5 bases and J by 9 bases. The chain's CDR3 is CASSNPPGTVWAEQFF. The DNA of the CDR3 is TGTGCCAGCAGCAACCCCCCCGGGACAGTTTGGGCTGAGCAGTTCTTC.

This rearrangement joins TRBV7-3 to TRBJ2-3; no firm D call. Germline-derived CDR1 and CDR2 are SGHTA and FQGTGA. The CDR3 totals 17 residues. V lost 1 base and J 0 bases, leaving 14 bases between the germline ends. The CDR3 DNA follows: TGTGCCAGCAGCTTAAATGGCCAGGTCCATAGCACAGATACGCAGTATTTT. Protein sequence: CASSLNGQVHSTDTQYF.

The V and J genes are TRBV7-9 and TRBJ2-3; 7 nucleotides line up with TRBD2. Losses at the gene ends were 5 bases for V and 1 base for J; bases not matched to a gene: 9. Germline CDR1 is SEHNR and CDR2 is FQNEAQ (reference sequence). The CDR3 is made up of 16 amino acids. The CDR3 here is CASSRTRELGTDTQYF. Written as DNA, the CDR3 is TGTGCCAGCAGCCGGACGCGGGAGTTAGGCACAGATACGCAGTATTTT.

The chain joins TRBV6-6 to TRBJ2-5, with D tentatively TRBD2 (5 bases). The CDR3 is 14 residues long. CDR1 is MNHNY, CDR2 SVGAGI, per germline (reference sequence). The ends were cut back, 4 bases at V and 2 bases at J, with 11 bases in the middle. CDR3 sequence (DNA): TGTGCCAGCAGTTCCCTACCGGGGCAAGAGACCCAGTACTTC. Translating gives CASSSLPGQETQYF.

The gene calls are TRBV27 and TRBJ2-7; 7 bases map to TRBD1. Germline V gene data show CDR1 as MNHEY and CDR2 as SMNVEV (reference sequence). V lost 5 bases and J lost 12; bases outside the gene matches: 13. CDR3 length: 13 amino acids. This chain's CDR3 is CASSQLIQGLSYF. Here the CDR3 DNA reads TGTGCCAGCAGTCAACTAATACAGGGGCTTTCGTACTTC.

This rearrangement joins TRBV2 to TRBJ2-1; 7 bases match TRBD2. Losses at the gene ends were 1 base for V and 5 bases for J; bases not matched to a gene: 11. This CDR3 is built from 17 residues. Germline CDR1 and CDR2: SNHLY and FYNNEI. The CDR3 loop reads CASSEVFGGEGNNEQFF. The CDR3 DNA reads TGTGCCAGCAGTGAAGTTTTTGGCGGGGAGGGAAACAATGAGCAGTTCTTC.

The CDR3 sequence: CASSAGPAGGFYEQYF. CDR3 DNA sequence: TGTGCCAGCAGCGCCGGCCCAGCGGGAGGTTTCTACGAGCAGTACTTC. The V gene is TRBV9, the J gene TRBJ2-7, with 9 bases lining up with TRBD2. The trim removed 3 bases at V and 3 bases at J, leaving 10 bases unmatched. This CDR3 contains 16 residues. Germline values: CDR1 SGDLS, CDR2 YYNGEE.

This rearrangement joins TRBV18 to TRBJ1-5, with a possible D match to TRBD1 (5 bases). The length of the CDR3 is 13 residues. The V end lost 3 bases, the J end lost 7 bases, and 10 bases lay between the germline ends. Germline CDR1 KGHSH, CDR2 LQKENI. CDR3: CASSPGLEQPQHF. CDR3 DNA: TGTGCCAGCTCACCGGGGCTCGAGCAGCCCCAGCATTTT.